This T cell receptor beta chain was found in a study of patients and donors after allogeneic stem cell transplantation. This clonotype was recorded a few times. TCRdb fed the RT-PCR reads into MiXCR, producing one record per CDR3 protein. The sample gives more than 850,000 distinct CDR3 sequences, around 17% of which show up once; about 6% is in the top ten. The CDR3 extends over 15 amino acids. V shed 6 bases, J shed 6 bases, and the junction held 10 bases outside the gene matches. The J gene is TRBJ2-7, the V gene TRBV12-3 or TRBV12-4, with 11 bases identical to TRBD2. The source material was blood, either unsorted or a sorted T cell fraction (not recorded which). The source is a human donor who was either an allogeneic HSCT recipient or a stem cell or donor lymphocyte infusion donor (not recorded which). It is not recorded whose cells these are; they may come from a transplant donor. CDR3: CASSPLGLADGEQYF. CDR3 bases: TGTGCCAGCAGCCCCTTGGGACTAGCGGACGGCGAGCAGTACTTC.